The rows below give T cell receptor beta chains drawn from one sample of a study of blood T cells in healthy people across ages. TCRdb redid the calling of the 5' RACE reads with MiXCR, one entry per CDR3 protein. The repertoire consists of approximately 810,000 distinct CDR3 sequences, with roughly 26% occurring once and the leading ten covering around 16%. Sequencing input: blood. The source of these receptors is an elderly woman in good health. The CDR3 runs from the conserved cysteine through the conserved F or W. The D gene is left open where the match is weak. Clone size is stated in some rows and not others, as once, few, many or a class when expanded.

>few|TRBD2|14|TRBJ2-1|TRBV7-2
CASSSTLAGTSQFF
TGTGCCAGCAGCTCGACACTAGCGGGGACCTCGCAGTTCTTC
>-|-|14|TRBJ1-5|TRBV6-2/TRBV6-3
CASSLDRIWQPQHF
TGTGCCAGCAGTCTCGACAGAATATGGCAGCCCCAGCATTTT
>-|TRBD2|16|TRBJ2-1|TRBV6-2/TRBV6-3
CASTQQGLAGATEQFF
TGTGCCAGCACCCAACAGGGACTAGCGGGGGCAACCGAGCAGTTCTTC
>many|-|15|TRBJ2-7|TRBV15
CATSRGGTPSYEQYF
TGTGCCACCAGCAGAGGAGGGACGCCTTCCTACGAGCAGTACTTC
>-|TRBD1|13|TRBJ1-1|TRBV7-2
CASSFDRGQAAFF
TGTGCCAGCAGCTTCGACAGGGGACAGGCCGCTTTCTTT
>-|-|18|TRBJ2-6|TRBV25-1
CASSVYLLQYTGANVLTF
TGTGCCAGCAGTGTATACCTCTTACAGTACACTGGGGCCAACGTCCTGACTTTC
>many|-|12|TRBJ2-3|TRBV14
CASSLSSGTQYF
TGTGCCAGCAGCCTGTCAAGCGGTACGCAGTATTTT
>many|-|14|TRBJ2-7|TRBV10-3
CAISEQRVSYEQYF
TGTGCCATCAGTGAGCAGCGGGTCTCCTACGAGCAGTACTTC
>-|-|15|TRBJ2-1|TRBV9
CASSTHEGSYNEQFF
TGTGCCAGCAGCACACACGAGGGCTCCTACAATGAGCAGTTCTTC
>-|TRBD1|16|TRBJ1-1|TRBV9
CASSVDGTAMNTEAFF
TGTGCCAGCAGCGTAGATGGGACAGCCATGAACACTGAAGCTTTCTTT
>many|TRBD1|14|TRBJ1-5|TRBV9
CASSPRTGPQPQHF
TGTGCCAGCAGCCCGCGGACAGGGCCTCAGCCCCAGCATTTT